Shown below are 5 T cell receptor beta chains from a single sample sequenced in a study of response to subunit inactivated influenza vaccine. MiXCR, run by TCRdb on the RT-PCR reads, gives a single entry per CDR3 protein. The sample records hundreds of thousands of distinct CDR3 sequences, around 18% being singletons. The sequencing here drew on PBMCs from blood, taken less than 6 days after vaccination. The receptors originated from a man aged 45-60 years who received an inactivated influenza vaccine.

The chain combines TRBV7-2 with TRBJ2-4; D ambiguous. The CDR3 is 14 residues long. Trimming took off 5 bases at V and 2 bases at J, with 10 bases between the two ends. Germline V gene sequence: CDR1 SGHTA, CDR2 FQGNSA. CDR3 sequence reads: CASSAQASKNIQYF. The CDR3 DNA reads TGTGCCAGCAGCGCTCAAGCGTCCAAAAACATTCAGTACTTC. The full variable domain, with the rest looked up from reference TRBV7-2 and TRBJ2-4, is GAGVSQSPSNKVTEKGKDVELRCDPISGHTALYWYRQSLGQGLEFLIYFQGNSAPDKSGLPSDRFSAERTGGSVSTLTIQRTQQEDSAVYLCASSAQASKNIQYFGAGTRLSVL.

The chain couples TRBV5-5 to TRBJ1-2; D is unclear. There are 14 residues in the CDR3. Germline V lookup: CDR1 SGHKS, CDR2 YYEKEE (reference sequence). V dropped 0 bases and J dropped 4 bases, with 10 bases sitting between them. The CDR3 nucleotides are TGTGCCAGCAGCTTGGTCGAACAGAGCTATGGCTACACCTTC. Amino acid sequence: CASSLVEQSYGYTF. The variable domain in full, completed from reference TRBV5-5 and TRBJ1-2, reads DAGVTQSPTHLIKTRGQQVTLRCSPISGHKSVSWYQQVLGQGPQFIFQYYEKEERGRGNFPDRFSARQFPNYSSELNVNALLLGDSALYLCASSLVEQSYGYTFGSGTRLTVV.

This clonotype was observed a few times. The chain carries TRBV10-3 and TRBJ2-7; perhaps TRBD1 as D (5 bases). The CDR3 consists of 15 residues. CDR1 and CDR2 from the germline V gene are ENHRY and SYGVKD. Trimming shortened V by 10 bases and J by 5 bases, and 24 bases separated the two germline ends. CDR3 residues: CATDPDRGRLDEQYF. CDR3 sequence (DNA): TGTGCCACCGACCCGGATAGGGGAAGGCTAGACGAGCAGTACTTC.

The rearrangement links TRBV20-1 to TRBJ1-2; 9 bases line up with TRBD1. This CDR3 is 15 amino acids long. Germline V lookup: CDR1 DFQATT, CDR2 SNEGSKA (reference sequence). Trimming cost V 2 bases and J 6 bases; bases outside gene matches: 10. CDR3 nucleotide sequence: TGCAGTGCTAGAATTTGGGGACAGGGTAGAGATGGCTACACCTTC. This codes for CSARIWGQGRDGYTF.

Worth noting for this clonotype: A much bigger clone sits one base away, suggesting this may be a read error. Since no conserved phenylalanine or tryptophan closes the CDR3, a read error is the likely cause. V is TRBV6-5 and J is TRBJ2-4, with TRBD1 matching over 7 bases. Germline trimming cut 4 bases from V and 0 bases from J; bases unmatched to any gene: 3. Germline V CDR1 and CDR2: MNHEY, SVGAGI. The CDR3 is made up of 15 amino acids. CDR3 in DNA: TGTGCCAGCAGTTCCTGGGACAGAGCCAAAAACATTCAGTACGTC. This translates into CASSSWDRAKNIQYV.